The present entry profiles one T cell receptor beta chain with its context. This clone was seen just once. No antigen is known for it. Qualities for individual bases were not recorded, and no much larger clone is one base off. The source of the sample is a study of cytomegalovirus exposure and HLA in healthy donors (TCRdb year 2017). Notes on the research overall: An earlier analysis of some 620 of the donors reported approximately 300 Gb of sequence data and 100 million to 120 million unique TCR beta sequences obtained from some 170 million T cells. Every discovery cohort repertoire had been produced on one sequencing platform. A later analysis re-analyzed previously published TCR beta repertoires from roughly 630 donors and added high-resolution HLA genotyping to study TCR occurrence patterns. Typing coverage differed by locus: A, B, C, DRB1 and DQB1 were typed in about 620-630 donors, DQA1 in 522, DPA1 in 606, and DPB1 in around 490. Genome-wide SNP genotypes for about 55% of the 666 donors were used in a later genetic analysis, which treated that subset as a discovery cohort. The study used immunosequencing to profile the T cell repertoires of approximately 630 subjects and linked those repertoires to cytomegalovirus serostatus. Class I and class II HLA loci were covered by the typing at four-digit resolution. The later analysis used no new phenotypic data to find candidate immune exposures, relying instead on TCR beta sequences and their occurrence across donors. The genetic ancestry cluster associated with self-reported Caucasian donors included 81% of the roughly 400 genotyped donors. To predict cytomegalovirus infection status, the study brought together high-throughput TCR immunosequencing, statistical association of individual TCRs with disease status, and machine learning. The study aimed to test whether cataloging public T cell receptors could reveal signatures of past pathogen exposure. Roughly five DR-DQ haplotypes were handled as single units for association and clustering because linkage in the cohort was strong. To decide whether each TCR beta V gene segment behaved as functional or pseudogenic, an earlier analysis of fewer than 750 of the donors relied on high-throughput TCR beta sequencing. Donor age, sex, ethnicity and CMV serostatus were collected together with the repertoire data. Approximately 300 gigabases of sequencing data and some 85 million unique TCR sequences were included in an early release covering about 600 HLA-typed donors. Along with the roughly 610-subject first cohort, a separate validation cohort of over 90 different subjects was used. Across some 400 genotyped donors of the cohort, an average of about 240,000 unique TCR beta nucleotide sequences per donor were sequenced, and around 19% of those sequences were non-productive.

The cohort was made up of approximately 670 healthy bone marrow donors. At the time of sampling, all cohort members were nominally healthy, though unrecorded immune exposures were likely present. The donor tested CMV seropositive and was one of the 289 seropositive cohort members. A peripheral blood sample was provided by each donor, and peripheral blood mononuclear cells were used for TCR beta sequencing. Genomic DNA was extracted from the blood cell samples with the Qiagen DNeasy Blood Extraction Kit. Library method: the immunoSEQ multiplex PCR assay. The multiplex PCR relied on a mix of 60 forward primers for TCR Vbeta segments and 13 reverse primers for TCR Jbeta segments. Amplification of the CDR3 region of rearranged TCR beta genes was performed with a multiplex PCR assay on genomic DNA. Amplified TCR beta libraries were sequenced as 87-base-pair reads on the Illumina HiSeq System. As for the original processing: A later analysis tallied tens of millions of unique TCR beta chains across the 666 repertoires, and some 10 million of those chains were shared by two or more donors. To remove PCR and sequencing errors, raw reads were error-corrected and collapsed into unique sequences using a nearest-neighbor algorithm that merged closely related sequences. CDR3 sequences were aligned to IMGT reference sequences to assign V, D and J gene segments. Each retained sequence needed at least a six-nucleotide match to both a V gene segment and a J gene segment. Rearrangements were called productive when the CDR3 lacked stop codons and stayed in frame with V and J; all others were non-productive. CDR3 was defined by IMGT convention, running from the second conserved V-encoded cysteine to the conserved J-encoded phenylalanine. The earlier analysis of about 530 of the donors excluded any sequence lacking an unambiguous match to a single V gene segment. In an earlier analysis of some 590 of the donors, V segments were called functional above 56.7% productive rearrangements and were called segregating when the between-donor standard deviation exceeded 5%. To diagnose cytomegalovirus status from the catalog of TCR beta chain sequences, a statistical classification framework was built. In a later analysis, TCR nucleotide sequences were compared against IMGT/GENE-DB human TR gene sequences so that V and J genes could be assigned. A later analysis assigned CDR3 sequences and most-parsimonious VDJ recombination scenarios with the TCRdist pipeline. In a later analysis, each TCR beta chain was defined by its CDR3 amino acid sequence together with its V-gene family, and reads lacking a unique V-gene family were excluded. In a later analysis, 500 to 650 highly shared, low-generation-probability nucleotide sequences were removed to address suspected cross-contamination and a sequencing artifact. In a later analysis, a clonal expansion index was calculated for each public chain from normalized within-repertoire ranks of inferred template counts. In a later analysis, generation probabilities were computed using a VDJ recombination model fitted to out-of-frame rearrangements, and the results were checked against IGoR. A later analysis scored TCR-TCR, TCR-HLA and TCR-CMV co-occurrence with hypergeometric tests, applying a repertoire-size bias correction to TCR pairs. False discovery rates were estimated in a later analysis by permuting HLA or CMV assignments 20 times. In a later analysis, co-occurring TCRs were grouped using DBSCAN, and TCRdist sequence similarity was added for clustering within HLA-allele-positive subsets. Repertoires with fewer than 30,000 or more than 120,000 public chains, plus five repertoires with anomalous nucleotide sharing, were excluded from co-occurrence clustering. Held by TCRdb, this immuneACCESS table contains in-frame sequences only and omits some clones. Under half of the omission traces to an unresolved V gene where checked; the cause of the rest is unknown. V, J and clone size derive from that table, while D and trimming were established from the DNA sequence. Here the sample has roughly 100,000 clones; roughly 74% occur a single time. The top ten hold around 15% of the sample.

According to the germline V gene (reference sequence), CDR1 reads GTSNPN and CDR2 reads SVGIG. The CDR3 starts with the cysteine, ends with the phenylalanine, and has 15 residues. Left in the record is the CDR3 DNA by itself, 45 bases read in frame from the first base. V loses 0 bases of germline sequence and J loses 1 base, and the interval between the two ends is 10 bases. Study-wide conclusions, independent of this receptor: Cytomegalovirus status was reported to be diagnosed by the classifier with high specificity and sensitivity in both the original and validation cohorts. In an earlier analysis of fewer than 750 of the donors, most TCR beta V segments were observed in productive rearrangements about 87% or about 30% of the time, broadly matching IMGT annotations. A later analysis found that HLA-associated TCR beta chains were more clonally expanded and had lower generation probabilities than equally common non-associated chains. A few of the identified cytomegalovirus-associated TCR beta chains were confirmed in vitro to be specific for cytomegalovirus antigens. Because HLA typing was unavailable for some donors at each locus, only the typed subset was used in association tests. In a later analysis, several top co-occurrence clusters were reported to appear linked to parvovirus B19, influenza, CMV and Epstein-Barr virus. Most TCR sequences were observed very rarely across donors, whereas some public TCRs were present in many individuals. The only immune exposure information available for the cohort was CMV serostatus. V-gene and J-gene trimming of TCR beta chains was associated with a missense DCLRE1C variant in a later genetic analysis, and the association was replicated in an independent cohort. A later genetic analysis reported fewer N-insertions in productive TCRs among donors in an Asian-associated ancestry cluster than the roughly 700-donor mean. In a later analysis, 15,000 to 20,000 TCR beta sequences were associated with specific HLA alleles at a false discovery rate of 0.05. When HLA alleles, especially DR and DQ, strongly co-occurred, TCR associations were difficult to assign to individual alleles. In a later analysis, most CMV-associated TCR beta chains were found to appear HLA-restricted, with HLA associations seemingly driven largely by CMV exposure. Correlated functional status among segregating V segments might be attributable to linkage disequilibrium, but an unknown experimental factor could not be ruled out. A later analysis found that TCR association rates varied across HLA loci, with DRB1 alleles showing the most associated TCRs and HLA-C alleles the fewest. The study gave a list of around 170 TCR beta chains associated with cytomegalovirus. Presence/absence analyses assumed roughly uniform sequencing depth across donors, an assumption that may not hold. The 87-base-pair reads could not distinguish some IMGT-functional V segments, including TRBV6-2 and TRBV6-3, so those segments were excluded. A cluster of highly shared sequence variants was judged likely to be a technical artifact of the sequencing pipeline. It was suggested by the authors that the approach could potentially be generalized to other disease states and immunological phenotypes. In this cohort, only TCR beta chains were sequenced, and detectable features were limited by the absence of alpha or paired-chain data. A further reported finding was that TCR beta sequences accurately predicted the HLA-A and HLA-B alleles for most subjects in the first cohort. Over 15 rarely observed V segments, including chromosome 9 orphons, were excluded from the earlier analysis of some 590 of the donors because counts were too low.

Sequenced input: PBMCs. The source of this sequence is a woman under 30 in good health and CMV-seropositive. Recombination connected TRBV30 to TRBJ1-5; the D gene is perhaps TRBD1, from 5 matching bases. The DNA is as follows: TGTGCCTGGAGTGTATTTGGGGCGAGCAATCAGCCCCAGCATTTT. Translated, it reads CAWSVFGASNQPQHF.